The rows below give T cell receptor beta chains drawn from one sample of a study of shared clonotypes between healthy human individuals. Sequencing used immunoSEQ multiplex PCR; TCRdb keeps in-frame clones, though not all of them. The table shows roughly 1,800,000 clones, with approximately 94% occurring only once. The sequenced sample consisted of naive CD8+ T cells sorted from blood. The receptor source for this set is a man aged 18 to 29 in good health. Both conserved end residues are part of each CDR3. Fields, in order: D gene, V gene, J gene, clone size, CDR3 DNA, CDR3 protein. D genes are given only for firm matches. The size field is filled for only some rows; it gives once, few, many or a size class.

D gene: TRBD2
V gene: TRBV10-3
J gene: TRBJ2-5
clone size: NA
CDR3 DNA: TGTGCCACCTCAAGGACTAGCGGGGAAAGGGAGACCCAGTACTTC
CDR3 protein: CATSRTSGERETQYF

D gene: TRBD2
V gene: TRBV10-1
J gene: TRBJ2-1
clone size: once
CDR3 DNA: TGCGCCAGCAGTGATCTAGCGGGAGAAGATGAGCAGTTCTTC
CDR3 protein: CASSDLAGEDEQFF

D gene: NA
V gene: TRBV29-1
J gene: TRBJ1-1
clone size: NA
CDR3 DNA: TGCAGCGTTTGGGTGACGAACACTGAAGCTTTCTTT
CDR3 protein: CSVWVTNTEAFF

D gene: NA
V gene: TRBV27
J gene: TRBJ1-1
clone size: NA
CDR3 DNA: TGTGCCAGCAGTTTGGGGCGGACGGGGACTGAAGCTTTCTTT
CDR3 protein: CASSLGRTGTEAFF

D gene: NA
V gene: TRBV2
J gene: TRBJ2-5
clone size: NA
CDR3 DNA: TGTGCCAGTTGGACCGGTCCCCAAGAGACCCAGTACTTC
CDR3 protein: CASWTGPQETQYF

D gene: NA
V gene: TRBV5-1
J gene: TRBJ2-7
clone size: NA
CDR3 DNA: TGCGCCAGCAGCTTGGCTCTTGCGCACGAGCAGTACTTC
CDR3 protein: CASSLALAHEQYF

D gene: NA
V gene: TRBV4-2
J gene: TRBJ2-7
clone size: NA
CDR3 DNA: TGTGCCAGCAGCTCGGGCCTCTCCTACGAGCAGTACTTC
CDR3 protein: CASSSGLSYEQYF

D gene: NA
V gene: TRBV5-7
J gene: TRBJ1-5
clone size: NA
CDR3 DNA: TGTGCCAGCAGCTTGGGCGACAGAAAAAGCAATCAGCCCCAGCATTTT
CDR3 protein: CASSLGDRKSNQPQHF

D gene: NA
V gene: TRBV19
J gene: TRBJ2-7
clone size: once
CDR3 DNA: TGTGCCAGTAGTATTAGCGGGACAGGGTACTACGAGCAGTACTTC
CDR3 protein: CASSISGTGYYEQYF

D gene: NA
V gene: TRBV30
J gene: TRBJ2-7
clone size: NA
CDR3 DNA: TGTGCCTGGAGTGTCGGTTCGTGGGAACCCTACGAGCAGTACTTC
CDR3 protein: CAWSVGSWEPYEQYF

D gene: TRBD1
V gene: TRBV10-2
J gene: TRBJ2-5
clone size: once
CDR3 DNA: TGCGCCAGCAGTTGGACAGGGAATCAAGAGACCCAGTACTTC
CDR3 protein: CASSWTGNQETQYF

D gene: NA
V gene: TRBV5-4
J gene: TRBJ1-6
clone size: once
CDR3 DNA: TGTGCCAGCAGCTATGGGCCAGCAGATAATTCACCCCTCCACTTT
CDR3 protein: CASSYGPADNSPLHF

D gene: TRBD1
V gene: TRBV6-5
J gene: TRBJ2-5
clone size: NA
CDR3 DNA: TGTGCCAGCAGGGGGACAGGGGGGCGAGAGACCCAGTACTTC
CDR3 protein: CASRGTGGRETQYF

D gene: TRBD2
V gene: TRBV4-1
J gene: TRBJ2-3
clone size: NA
CDR3 DNA: TGCGCCAGCAGCGGCCGACTAGCGGGGTCAGATACGCAGTATTTT
CDR3 protein: CASSGRLAGSDTQYF

D gene: TRBD2
V gene: TRBV10-2
J gene: TRBJ2-7
clone size: NA
CDR3 DNA: TGCGCCACCCAAACTGGACTAGCGGGGTACGAGCAGTACTTC
CDR3 protein: CATQTGLAGYEQYF

D gene: TRBD2
V gene: TRBV7-2
J gene: TRBJ2-7
clone size: NA
CDR3 DNA: TGTGCCAGCAGCCCTATCGGGCGGGAGGCCAGCGAGCAGTACTTC
CDR3 protein: CASSPIGREASEQYF

D gene: NA
V gene: TRBV6-5
J gene: TRBJ2-2
clone size: NA
CDR3 DNA: TGTGCCAGCAGTTACTCGAACAGTAACACCGGGGAGCTGTTTTTT
CDR3 protein: CASSYSNSNTGELFF

D gene: NA
V gene: TRBV25-1
J gene: TRBJ2-7
clone size: NA
CDR3 DNA: TGTGCCAGCAGTGATTTGGACACTGCCTACGAGCAGTACTTC
CDR3 protein: CASSDLDTAYEQYF

D gene: NA
V gene: TRBV4-3
J gene: TRBJ2-5
clone size: NA
CDR3 DNA: TGCGCCAGCAGCCATAATACACTAGGATTAGAGACCCAGTACTTC
CDR3 protein: CASSHNTLGLETQYF

D gene: NA
V gene: TRBV2
J gene: TRBJ1-2
clone size: NA
CDR3 DNA: TGTGCCAGCAGAGAAGGGGGGGCGCAGGGCTACACCTTC
CDR3 protein: CASREGGAQGYTF

D gene: NA
V gene: TRBV5-8
J gene: TRBJ1-6
clone size: NA
CDR3 DNA: TGTGCCAGCAGCTTGGGTTCTAATTCACCCCTCCACTTT
CDR3 protein: CASSLGSNSPLHF

D gene: TRBD1
V gene: TRBV5-1
J gene: TRBJ1-2
clone size: NA
CDR3 DNA: TGCGCCAGCAGGGGCGACAGGGGGCCCAACTATGGCTACACCTTC
CDR3 protein: CASRGDRGPNYGYTF

D gene: NA
V gene: TRBV20-1
J gene: TRBJ1-1
clone size: NA
CDR3 DNA: TGCAGTATGGTGGGTGGGACTGAAGCTTTCTTT
CDR3 protein: CSMVGGTEAFF

D gene: TRBD2
V gene: TRBV4-3
J gene: TRBJ2-7
clone size: NA
CDR3 DNA: TGCGCCAGCAGCCAAGGAGTCGCGGGAGGCTCCTACGAGCAGTACTTC
CDR3 protein: CASSQGVAGGSYEQYF

D gene: TRBD2
V gene: TRBV4-3
J gene: TRBJ2-3
clone size: NA
CDR3 DNA: TGCGCCAGCAGCCAAGATCCAGCGGGAGTGCCAGATACGCAGTATTTT
CDR3 protein: CASSQDPAGVPDTQYF

D gene: NA
V gene: TRBV11-2
J gene: TRBJ2-7
clone size: NA
CDR3 DNA: TGTGCCAGCCAAAATTTCCCGGGGAGGCAGTACTTC
CDR3 protein: CASQNFPGRQYF

D gene: NA
V gene: TRBV27
J gene: TRBJ2-7
clone size: NA
CDR3 DNA: TGTGCCAGCAGCTCCAGCGGAGCCTACGAGCAGTACTTC
CDR3 protein: CASSSSGAYEQYF

D gene: NA
V gene: TRBV4-3
J gene: TRBJ2-7
clone size: NA
CDR3 DNA: TGCGCCAGCAGCCCCCGGTTGGGGTCCTACGAGCAGTACTTC
CDR3 protein: CASSPRLGSYEQYF

D gene: NA
V gene: TRBV27
J gene: TRBJ2-7
clone size: NA
CDR3 DNA: TGTGCCAGCAGAAAAAGCACAGGGTTTGTCTACGAGCAGTACTTC
CDR3 protein: CASRKSTGFVYEQYF

D gene: NA
V gene: TRBV9
J gene: TRBJ2-4
clone size: NA
CDR3 DNA: TGTGCCAGCAGCCTCGCCGGACTAGCCAAAAACATTCAGTACTTC
CDR3 protein: CASSLAGLAKNIQYF

D gene: NA
V gene: TRBV4-1
J gene: TRBJ2-3
clone size: NA
CDR3 DNA: TGCGCCAGCAGCCAATCGGCGGGGCGGGTAGATACGCAGTATTTT
CDR3 protein: CASSQSAGRVDTQYF

D gene: TRBD1
V gene: TRBV27
J gene: TRBJ1-5
clone size: NA
CDR3 DNA: TGTGCCAGCGGCGAGACAGGGCTGGGCCAGCCCCAGCATTTT
CDR3 protein: CASGETGLGQPQHF

D gene: TRBD1
V gene: TRBV7-8
J gene: TRBJ1-1
clone size: once
CDR3 DNA: TGTGCCAGCAGCCGGACAGGGGTGGTTTATTTAGACACTGAAGCTTTCTTT
CDR3 protein: CASSRTGVVYLDTEAFF

D gene: TRBD1
V gene: TRBV14
J gene: TRBJ2-5
clone size: NA
CDR3 DNA: TGTGCCAGCAGCCACTTTAAGGTGGGGACAGGGGACGAGGAGACCCAGTACTTC
CDR3 protein: CASSHFKVGTGDEETQYF

D gene: NA
V gene: TRBV19
J gene: TRBJ1-5
clone size: NA
CDR3 DNA: TGTGCCAGTACCGGCGTCGGCAATCAGCCCCAGCATTTT
CDR3 protein: CASTGVGNQPQHF

D gene: NA
V gene: TRBV7-6
J gene: TRBJ1-6
clone size: NA
CDR3 DNA: TGTGCCAGCAGCTTAGGGGACGGGGGTTCACCCCTCCACTTT
CDR3 protein: CASSLGDGGSPLHF